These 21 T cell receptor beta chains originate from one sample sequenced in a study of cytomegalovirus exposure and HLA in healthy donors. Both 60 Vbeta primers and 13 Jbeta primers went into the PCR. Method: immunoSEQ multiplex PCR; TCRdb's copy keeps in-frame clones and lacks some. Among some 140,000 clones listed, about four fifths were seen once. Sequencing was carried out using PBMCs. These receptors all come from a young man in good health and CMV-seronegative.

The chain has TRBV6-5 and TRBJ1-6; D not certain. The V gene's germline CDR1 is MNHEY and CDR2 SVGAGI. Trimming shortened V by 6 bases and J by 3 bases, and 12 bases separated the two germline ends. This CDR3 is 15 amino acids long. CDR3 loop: CASSRGDYYNSPLHF. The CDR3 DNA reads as TGTGCCAGCAGCCGGGGAGATTACTATAATTCACCCCTCCACTTT.

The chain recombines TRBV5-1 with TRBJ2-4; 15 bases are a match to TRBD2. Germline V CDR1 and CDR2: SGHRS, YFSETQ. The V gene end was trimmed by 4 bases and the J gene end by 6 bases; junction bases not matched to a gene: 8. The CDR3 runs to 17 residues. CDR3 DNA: TGCGCCAGCAGCCGACGGACTAGCGGGGGGGCCCTAAACATTCAGTACTTC. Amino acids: CASSRRTSGGALNIQYF.

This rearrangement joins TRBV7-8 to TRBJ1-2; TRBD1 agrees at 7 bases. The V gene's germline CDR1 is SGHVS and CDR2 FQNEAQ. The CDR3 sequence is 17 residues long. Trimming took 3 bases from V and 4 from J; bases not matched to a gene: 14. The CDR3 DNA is TGTGCCAGCAGCTTTGGTGCCCCAGGGGGTCCGGTCTATGGCTACACCTTC. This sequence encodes CASSFGAPGGPVYGYTF.

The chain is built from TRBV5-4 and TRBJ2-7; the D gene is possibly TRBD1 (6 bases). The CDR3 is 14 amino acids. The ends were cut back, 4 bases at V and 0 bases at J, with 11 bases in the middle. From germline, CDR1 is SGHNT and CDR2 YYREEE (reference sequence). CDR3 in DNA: TGTGCCAGCAGCCCGGGACACCCCTCCTACGAGCAGTACTTC. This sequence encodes CASSPGHPSYEQYF.

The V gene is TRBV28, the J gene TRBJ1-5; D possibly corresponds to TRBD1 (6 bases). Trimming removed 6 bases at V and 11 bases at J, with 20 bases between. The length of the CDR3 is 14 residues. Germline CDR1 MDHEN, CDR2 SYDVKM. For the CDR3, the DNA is TGTGCCAGCAGCCCGCGGACAGACTTCAAGGCCCAGCATTTT. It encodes CASSPRTDFKAQHF.

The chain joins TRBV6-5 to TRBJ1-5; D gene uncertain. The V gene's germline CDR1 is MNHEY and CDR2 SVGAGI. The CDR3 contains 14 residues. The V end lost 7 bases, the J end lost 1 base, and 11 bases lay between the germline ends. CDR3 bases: TGTGCCAGCACCCCCTCGGGGAGCAATCAGCCCCAGCATTTT. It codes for CASTPSGSNQPQHF.

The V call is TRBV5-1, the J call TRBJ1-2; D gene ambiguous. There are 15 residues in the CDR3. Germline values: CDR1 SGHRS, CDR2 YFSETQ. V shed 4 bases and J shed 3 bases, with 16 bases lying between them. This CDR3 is CASSGLFSEDYGYTF. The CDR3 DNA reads TGCGCCAGCAGCGGCCTTTTTTCAGAGGACTATGGCTACACCTTC.

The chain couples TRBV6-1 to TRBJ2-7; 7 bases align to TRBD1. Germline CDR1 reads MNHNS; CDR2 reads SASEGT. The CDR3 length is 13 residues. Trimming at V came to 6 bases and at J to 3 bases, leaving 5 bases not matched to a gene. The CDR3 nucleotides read TGTGCCAGCAGCCCGGGACAGCTCTACGAGCAGTACTTC. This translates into CASSPGQLYEQYF.

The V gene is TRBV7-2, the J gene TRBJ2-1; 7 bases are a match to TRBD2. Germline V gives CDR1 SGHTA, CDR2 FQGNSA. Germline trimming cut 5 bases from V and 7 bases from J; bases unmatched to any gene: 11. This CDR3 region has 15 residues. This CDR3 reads CASSPSVSGVNEQFF. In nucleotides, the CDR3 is TGTGCCAGCAGCCCGAGTGTCAGCGGGGTAAATGAGCAGTTCTTC. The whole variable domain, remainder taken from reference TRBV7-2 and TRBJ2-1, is GAGVSQSPSNKVTEKGKDVELRCDPISGHTALYWYRQSLGQGLEFLIYFQGNSAPDKSGLPSDRFSAERTGGSVSTLTIQRTQQEDSAVYLCASSPSVSGVNEQFFGPGTRLTVL.

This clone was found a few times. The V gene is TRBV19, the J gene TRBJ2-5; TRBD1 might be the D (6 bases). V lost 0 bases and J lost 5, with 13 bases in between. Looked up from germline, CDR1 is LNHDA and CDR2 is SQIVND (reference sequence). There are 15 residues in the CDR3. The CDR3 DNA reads TGTGCCAGTAGTATAGATCGTGTCAGGGGTGAGACCCAGTACTTC. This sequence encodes CASSIDRVRGETQYF.

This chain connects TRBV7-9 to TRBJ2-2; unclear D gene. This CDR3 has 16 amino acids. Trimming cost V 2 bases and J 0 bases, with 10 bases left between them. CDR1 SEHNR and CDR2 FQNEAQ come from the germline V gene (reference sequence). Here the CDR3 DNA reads TGTGCCAGCAGCTTACTAGTCAGCGCGAACACCGGGGAGCTGTTTTTT. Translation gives CASSLLVSANTGELFF.

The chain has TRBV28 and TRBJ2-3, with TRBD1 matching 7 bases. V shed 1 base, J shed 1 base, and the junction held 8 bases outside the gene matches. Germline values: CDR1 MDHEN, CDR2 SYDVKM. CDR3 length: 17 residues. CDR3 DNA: TGTGCCAGCAGTTTATTCCCGACAGGGTTTGGCACAGATACGCAGTATTTT. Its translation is CASSLFPTGFGTDTQYF.

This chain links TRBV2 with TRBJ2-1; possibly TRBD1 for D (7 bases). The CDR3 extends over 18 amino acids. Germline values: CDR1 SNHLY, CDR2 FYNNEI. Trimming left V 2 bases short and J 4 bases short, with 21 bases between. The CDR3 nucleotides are TGTGCCAGCAGTGAAATTCAATTTCAGGGGGGATCTTACAATGAGCAGTTCTTC. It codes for CASSEIQFQGGSYNEQFF.

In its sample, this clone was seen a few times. CDR3 nucleotide sequence: TGCGCCAGCAGCCAAAGCGGAGTTACGAACACTGAAGCTTTCTTT. It is translated as CASSQSGVTNTEAFF. The chain links TRBV4-1 to TRBJ1-1; D is undetermined. With 2 bases removed from V and 1 base from J, the gap between germline ends came to 11 bases. Germline V gives CDR1 MGHRA, CDR2 YSYEKL. The CDR3 has 15 amino acids.

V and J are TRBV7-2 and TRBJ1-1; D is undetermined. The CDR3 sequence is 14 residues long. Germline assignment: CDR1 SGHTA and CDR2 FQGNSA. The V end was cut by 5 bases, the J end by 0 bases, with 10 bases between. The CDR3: CASSPVLMNTEAFF. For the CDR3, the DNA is TGTGCCAGCAGCCCCGTTTTAATGAACACTGAAGCTTTCTTT.

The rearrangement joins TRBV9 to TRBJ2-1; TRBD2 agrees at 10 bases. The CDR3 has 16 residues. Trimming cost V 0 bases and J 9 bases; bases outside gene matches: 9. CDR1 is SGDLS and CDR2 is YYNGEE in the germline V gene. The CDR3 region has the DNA TGTGCCAGCAGCGTAGCTTCAGCGGGGGGGCAAGGTGAGCAGTTCTTC. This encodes CASSVASAGGQGEQFF.

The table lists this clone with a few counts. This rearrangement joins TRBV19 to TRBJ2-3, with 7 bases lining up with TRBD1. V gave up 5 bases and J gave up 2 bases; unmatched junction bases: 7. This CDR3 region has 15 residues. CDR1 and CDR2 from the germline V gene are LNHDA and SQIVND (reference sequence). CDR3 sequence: CASSPGTADTDTQYF. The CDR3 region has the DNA TGTGCCAGTAGTCCGGGGACAGCGGACACAGATACGCAGTATTTT.

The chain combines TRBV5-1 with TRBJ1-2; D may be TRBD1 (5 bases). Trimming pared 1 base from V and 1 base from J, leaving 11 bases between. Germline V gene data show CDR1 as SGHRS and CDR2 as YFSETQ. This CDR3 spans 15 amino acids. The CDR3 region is CASSLQGGSNYGYTF. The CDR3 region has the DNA TGCGCCAGCAGCTTGCAGGGTGGCAGTAACTATGGCTACACCTTC. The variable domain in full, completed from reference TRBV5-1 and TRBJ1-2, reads KAGVTQTPRYLIKTRGQQVTLSCSPISGHRSVSWYQQTPGQGLQFLFEYFSETQRNKGNFPGRFSGRQFSNSRSEMNVSTLELGDSALYLCASSLQGGSNYGYTFGSGTRLTVV.

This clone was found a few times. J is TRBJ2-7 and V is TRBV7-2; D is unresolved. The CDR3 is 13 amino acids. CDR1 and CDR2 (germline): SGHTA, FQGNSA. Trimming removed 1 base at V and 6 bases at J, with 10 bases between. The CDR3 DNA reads TGTGCCAGCAGCTTAGTGGGTAGCTTCGAGCAGTACGTC. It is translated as CASSLVGSFEQYV.

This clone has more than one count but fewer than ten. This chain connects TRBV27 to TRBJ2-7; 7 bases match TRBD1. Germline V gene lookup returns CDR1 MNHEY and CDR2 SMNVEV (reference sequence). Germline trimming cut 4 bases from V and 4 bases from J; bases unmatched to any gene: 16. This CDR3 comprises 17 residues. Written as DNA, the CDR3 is TGTGCCAGCAGTTCCTTAACAGGGGTCGGATTCGTTTACGAGCAGTACGTC. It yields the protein CASSSLTGVGFVYEQYV.

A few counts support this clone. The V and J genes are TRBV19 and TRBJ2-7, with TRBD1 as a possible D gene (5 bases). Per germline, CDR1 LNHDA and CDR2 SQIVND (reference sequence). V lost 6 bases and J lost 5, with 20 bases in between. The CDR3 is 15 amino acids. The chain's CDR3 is CASRNGPDTSHEQYF. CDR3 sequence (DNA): TGTGCCAGTAGAAATGGGCCGGACACGAGCCACGAGCAGTACTTC.